This TCR beta chain was identified during a study of siplizumab effects on memory and regulatory T cells (dated by TCRdb to the late 2010s). About the study as a whole: The effect of the anti-CD2 antibody siplizumab on alloreactive T-cell subsets was examined in allogeneic mixed lymphocyte reactions constructed from human PBMCs.

Reading the germline V gene (reference sequence) gives CDR1 SGHNT and CDR2 YYREEE. Reading from cysteine to phenylalanine, the CDR3 counts 12 amino acids. Only the CDR3 DNA stays, 36 bases, in frame from base 1. V is pared back by 0 bases and J by 4 bases, with 4 bases lying between the germline termini. To prepare the library, the immunoSEQ multiplex PCR assay was applied. Each sample had some 94,000 TCR templates assayed by the deep sequencing platform. Genomic DNA extracted from sorted T cells was used for TCRbeta CDR3 sequencing. Processing in the source paper ran as follows. The R programming language was used for the clonal analysis of the TCRbeta CDR3 data. Comparing unstimulated samples against CFSE-low samples taken after the reaction was how alloreactive CD4+ and CD8+ clones were defined. Alloreactive CD4+ clones were assigned to regulatory or non-regulatory origin by matching sequences to sorted unstimulated Treg and non-Treg repertoires. TCRdb's version of the immuneACCESS table is confined to in-frame rearrangements and falls short of the full clone set. An unresolved V gene accounts for under half of the shortfall where checked; the remainder is of unknown origin. That table supplies the V and J calls and clone size; D and trimming were determined from the DNA. This sample gives 100,000 or so clones in total; approximately 91% of them show up just once. Roughly 2.5% of the sample is held by the ten biggest clonotypes.

Paper-wide results and their limitations: About 75-96% of proliferating CD4+ or CD8+ clones could not be given a naive or memory phenotype. Sequences below about 10^-5 frequency were poorly captured, so only a minor fraction of alloreactive clones could be mapped to unstimulated subsets. Among mappable alloreactive CD4+ clones, the Treg-derived fraction averaged nearly 70% with siplizumab versus about 25% in control reactions. Greater diversity appeared to be present in unstimulated naive T cells than in memory T cells, and a substantial contribution to the alloresponse seemed to be made by naive cells. The suppressive function of proliferating Tregs from siplizumab cultures was not functionally confirmed. The cumulative frequency of alloreactive sequences that could be traced back to unstimulated CD4+ memory T cells was significantly reduced by siplizumab.

Points on this clone: The antigen it recognizes is unknown. No much larger clonotype is one base removed from it; base qualities were not supplied.

Sorted unstimulated T cells and proliferating T cells recovered from mixed lymphocyte reactions were subjected to TCRbeta CDR3 sequencing. Fresh whole blood from nine to ten HLA-typed healthy donors was used as the source from which PBMCs were isolated. The sequenced material came from CD4+ T cells sorted from blood. The sequence came from a human donor in good health. Some clones in this sample may be carry-over from other donors' samples. The chain employs TRBV5-4 and TRBJ1-2; the D gene cannot be resolved reliably. The DNA is TGTGCCAGCAGCTTGGAGGGCTATGGCTACACCTTC. It is translated as CASSLEGYGYTF.